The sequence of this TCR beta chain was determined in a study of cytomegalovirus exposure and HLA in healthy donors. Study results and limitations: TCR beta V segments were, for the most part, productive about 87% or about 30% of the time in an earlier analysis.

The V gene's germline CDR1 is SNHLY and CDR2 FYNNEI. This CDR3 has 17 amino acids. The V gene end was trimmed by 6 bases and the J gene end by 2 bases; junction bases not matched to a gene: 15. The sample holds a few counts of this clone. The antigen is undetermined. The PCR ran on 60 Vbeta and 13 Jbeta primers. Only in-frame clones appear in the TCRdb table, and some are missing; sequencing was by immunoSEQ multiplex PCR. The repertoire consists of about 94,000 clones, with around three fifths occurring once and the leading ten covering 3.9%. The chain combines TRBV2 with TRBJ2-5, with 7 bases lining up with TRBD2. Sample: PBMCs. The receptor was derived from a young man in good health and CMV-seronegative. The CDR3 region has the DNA TGTGCCAGCAGCGCCCTTGGACTCAGCGGGGAACAAGAGACCCAGTACTTC. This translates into CASSALGLSGEQETQYF.